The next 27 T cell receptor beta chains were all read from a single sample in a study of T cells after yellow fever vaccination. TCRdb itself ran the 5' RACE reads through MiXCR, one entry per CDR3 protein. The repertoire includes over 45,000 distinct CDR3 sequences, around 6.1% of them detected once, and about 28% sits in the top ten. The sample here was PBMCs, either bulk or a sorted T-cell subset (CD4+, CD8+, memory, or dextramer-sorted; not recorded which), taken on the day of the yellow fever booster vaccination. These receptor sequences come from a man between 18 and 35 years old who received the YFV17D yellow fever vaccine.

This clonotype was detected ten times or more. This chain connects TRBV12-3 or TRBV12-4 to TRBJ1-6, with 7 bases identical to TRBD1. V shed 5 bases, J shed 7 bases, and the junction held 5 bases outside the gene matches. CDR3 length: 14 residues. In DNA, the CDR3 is TGTGCCAGCAGTGAAGGGGGCAGCAATTCACCCCTCCACTTT. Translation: CASSEGGSNSPLHF.

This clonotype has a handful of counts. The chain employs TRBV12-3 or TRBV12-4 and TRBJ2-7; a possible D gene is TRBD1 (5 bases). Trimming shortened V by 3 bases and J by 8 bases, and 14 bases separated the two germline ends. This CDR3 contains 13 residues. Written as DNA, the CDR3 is TGTGCCAGCAGTTTGGGGCCGAACCCCAAGCAGTACTTC. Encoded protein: CASSLGPNPKQYF.

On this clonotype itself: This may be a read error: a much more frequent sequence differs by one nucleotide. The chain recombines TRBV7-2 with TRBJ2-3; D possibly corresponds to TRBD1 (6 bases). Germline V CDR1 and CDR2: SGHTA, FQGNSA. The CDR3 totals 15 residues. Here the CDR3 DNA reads TGTGCCAGCAGCCGAGGGGGTGGGAGCACAGATACGAAGTATTTT. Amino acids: CASSRGGGSTDTKYF.

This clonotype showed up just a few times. The CDR3 reads CASSKARLAGRFNQPQHF. Written as DNA, the CDR3 is TGTGCCAGCAGCAAAGCGCGGTTGGCGGGGAGGTTCAATCAGCCCCAGCATTTT. This rearrangement joins TRBV21-1 to TRBJ1-5. TRBV21-1 is reported as a pseudogene. The CDR3 covers 18 residues.

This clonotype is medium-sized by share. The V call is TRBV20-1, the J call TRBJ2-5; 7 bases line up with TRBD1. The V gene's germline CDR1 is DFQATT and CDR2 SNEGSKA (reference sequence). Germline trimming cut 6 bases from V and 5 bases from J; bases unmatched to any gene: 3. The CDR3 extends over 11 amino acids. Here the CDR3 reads CSAIRGETQYF. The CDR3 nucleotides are TGCAGTGCAATCAGGGGGGAGACCCAGTACTTC.

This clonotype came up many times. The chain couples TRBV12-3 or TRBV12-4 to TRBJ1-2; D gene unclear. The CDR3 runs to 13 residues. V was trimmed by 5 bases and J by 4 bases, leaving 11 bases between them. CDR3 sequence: CASSPDGSYGYTF. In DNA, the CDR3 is TGTGCCAGCAGTCCGGACGGATCCTATGGCTACACCTTC.

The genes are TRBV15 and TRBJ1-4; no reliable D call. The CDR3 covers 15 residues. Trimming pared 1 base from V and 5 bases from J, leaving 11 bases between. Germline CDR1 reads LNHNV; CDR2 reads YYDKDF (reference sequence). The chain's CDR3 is CATSRVNIPNEKLFF. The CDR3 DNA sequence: TGTGCCACCAGCAGAGTAAACATACCGAATGAAAAACTGTTTTTT. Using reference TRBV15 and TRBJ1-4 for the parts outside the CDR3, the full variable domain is DAMVIQNPRYQVTQFGKPVTLSCSQTLNHNVMYWYQQKSSQAPKLLFHYYDKDFNNEADTPDNFQSRRPNTSFCFLDIRSPGLGDTAMYLCATSRVNIPNEKLFFGSGTQLSVL.

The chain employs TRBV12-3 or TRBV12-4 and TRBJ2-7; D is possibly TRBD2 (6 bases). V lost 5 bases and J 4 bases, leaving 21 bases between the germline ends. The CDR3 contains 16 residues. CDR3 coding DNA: TGTGCCAGCAGTCCCCGCAGGGACGGGGGTTGGTACGAGCAGTACTTC. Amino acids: CASSPRRDGGWYEQYF.

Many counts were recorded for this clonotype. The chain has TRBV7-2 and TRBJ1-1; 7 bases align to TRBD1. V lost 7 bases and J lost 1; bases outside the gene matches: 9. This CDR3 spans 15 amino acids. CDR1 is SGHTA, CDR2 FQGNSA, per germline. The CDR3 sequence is CASTVRAGGNTEAFF. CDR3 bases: TGTGCCAGCACCGTTAGGGCAGGGGGGAACACTGAAGCTTTCTTT.

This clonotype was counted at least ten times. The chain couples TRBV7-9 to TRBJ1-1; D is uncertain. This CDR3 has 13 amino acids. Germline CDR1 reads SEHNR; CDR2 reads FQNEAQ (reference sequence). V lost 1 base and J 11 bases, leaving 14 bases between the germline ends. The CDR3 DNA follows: TGTGCCAGCAGCTTAGGAGTGGAGGGAGTGGCTTTCTTT. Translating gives CASSLGVEGVAFF.

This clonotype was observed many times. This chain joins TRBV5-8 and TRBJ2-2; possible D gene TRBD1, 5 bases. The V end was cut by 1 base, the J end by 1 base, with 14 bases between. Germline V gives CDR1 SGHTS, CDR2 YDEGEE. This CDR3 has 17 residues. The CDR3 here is CASSLKIGVGNTGELFF. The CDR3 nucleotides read TGTGCCAGCAGCTTGAAGATAGGGGTCGGGAACACCGGGGAGCTGTTTTTT.

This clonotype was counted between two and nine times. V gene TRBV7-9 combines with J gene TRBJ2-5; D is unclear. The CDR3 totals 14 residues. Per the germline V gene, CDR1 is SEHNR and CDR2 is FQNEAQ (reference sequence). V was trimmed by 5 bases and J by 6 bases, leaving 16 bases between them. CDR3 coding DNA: TGTGCCAGCAGCGCTCTTGGGGTCTTACAGACCCAGTACTTC. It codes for CASSALGVLQTQYF.

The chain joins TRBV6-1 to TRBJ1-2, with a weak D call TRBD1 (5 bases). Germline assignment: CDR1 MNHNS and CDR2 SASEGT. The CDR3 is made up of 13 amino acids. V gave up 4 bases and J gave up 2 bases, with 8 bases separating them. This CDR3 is CASSGGGNYGYTF. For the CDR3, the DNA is TGTGCCAGCAGTGGCGGGGGGAACTATGGCTACACCTTC.

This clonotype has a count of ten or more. The CDR3 is CASSPLTSGQETQYF. The CDR3 DNA reads as TGTGCCAGCTCACCTCTTACTAGCGGCCAAGAGACCCAGTACTTC. The V gene is TRBV18, the J gene TRBJ2-5, with TRBD2 identical over 8 bases. With V trimmed by 3 bases and J by 1 base, 4 bases remained unmatched. CDR1 KGHSH and CDR2 LQKENI come from the germline V gene. The CDR3 length is 15 residues.

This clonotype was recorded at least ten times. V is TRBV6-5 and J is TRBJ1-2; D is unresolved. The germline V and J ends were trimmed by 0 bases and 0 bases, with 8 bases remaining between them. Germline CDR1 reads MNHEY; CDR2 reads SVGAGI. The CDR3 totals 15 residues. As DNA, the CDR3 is TGTGCCAGCAGTTACTCGCGAAGCACTAACTATGGCTACACCTTC. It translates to CASSYSRSTNYGYTF.

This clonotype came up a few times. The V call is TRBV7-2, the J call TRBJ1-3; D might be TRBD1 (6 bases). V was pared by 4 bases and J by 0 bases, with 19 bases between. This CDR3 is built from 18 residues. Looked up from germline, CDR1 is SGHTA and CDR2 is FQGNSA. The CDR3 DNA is TGTGCCAGCAGCTCCATCGGAGGGACACGGTACTCTGGAAACACCATATATTTT. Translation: CASSSIGGTRYSGNTIYF.

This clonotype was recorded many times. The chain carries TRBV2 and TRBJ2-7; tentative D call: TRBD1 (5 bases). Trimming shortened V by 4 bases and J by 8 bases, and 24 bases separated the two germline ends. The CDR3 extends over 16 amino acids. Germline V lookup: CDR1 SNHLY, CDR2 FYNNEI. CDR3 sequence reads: CASSGGRAGRNDKQYF. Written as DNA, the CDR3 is TGTGCCAGCAGTGGGGGCAGGGCAGGCCGGAATGATAAGCAGTACTTC.

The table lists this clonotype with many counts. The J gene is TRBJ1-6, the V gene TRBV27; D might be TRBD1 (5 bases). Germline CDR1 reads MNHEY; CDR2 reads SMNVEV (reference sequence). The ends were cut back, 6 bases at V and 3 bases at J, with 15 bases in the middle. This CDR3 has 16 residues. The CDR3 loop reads CASSQRGGYYNSPLHF. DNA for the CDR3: TGTGCCAGCAGCCAACGGGGGGGGTACTATAATTCACCCCTCCACTTT.

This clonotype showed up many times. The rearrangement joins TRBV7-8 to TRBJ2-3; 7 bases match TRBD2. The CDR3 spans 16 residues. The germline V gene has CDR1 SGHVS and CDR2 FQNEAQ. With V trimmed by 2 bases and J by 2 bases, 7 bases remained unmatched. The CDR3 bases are TGTGCCAGCAGCTTACCGGCGGGACTACCCACAGATACGCAGTATTTT. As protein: CASSLPAGLPTDTQYF.

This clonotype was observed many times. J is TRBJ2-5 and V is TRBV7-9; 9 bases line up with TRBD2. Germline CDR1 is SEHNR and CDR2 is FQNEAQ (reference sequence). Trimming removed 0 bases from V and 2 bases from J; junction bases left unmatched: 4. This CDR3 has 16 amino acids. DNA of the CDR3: TGTGCCAGCAGCTTAGCTGTAGCGGGAGATCAAGAGACCCAGTACTTC. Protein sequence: CASSLAVAGDQETQYF.

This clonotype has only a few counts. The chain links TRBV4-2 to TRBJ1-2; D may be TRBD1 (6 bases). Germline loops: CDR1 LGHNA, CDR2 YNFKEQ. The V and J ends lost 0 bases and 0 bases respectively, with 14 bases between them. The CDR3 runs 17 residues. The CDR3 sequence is CASSQENTGLANYGYTF. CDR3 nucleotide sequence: TGTGCCAGCAGCCAAGAAAATACAGGGCTAGCTAACTATGGCTACACCTTC.

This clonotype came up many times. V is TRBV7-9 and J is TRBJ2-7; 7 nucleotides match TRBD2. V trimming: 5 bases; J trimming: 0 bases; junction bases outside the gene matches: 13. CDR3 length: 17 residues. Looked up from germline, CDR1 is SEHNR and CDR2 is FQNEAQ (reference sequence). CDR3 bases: TGTGCCAGCAGCCCTTCTAGCGGAGGGACTTTCTCCTACGAGCAGTACTTC. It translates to CASSPSSGGTFSYEQYF.

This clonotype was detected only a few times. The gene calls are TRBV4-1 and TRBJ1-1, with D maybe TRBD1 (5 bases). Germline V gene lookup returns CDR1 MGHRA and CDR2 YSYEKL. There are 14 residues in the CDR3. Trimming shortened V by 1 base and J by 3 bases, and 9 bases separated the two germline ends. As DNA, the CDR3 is TGCGCCAGCAGCCAAGCAGGGTTAGACACTGAAGCTTTCTTT. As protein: CASSQAGLDTEAFF.

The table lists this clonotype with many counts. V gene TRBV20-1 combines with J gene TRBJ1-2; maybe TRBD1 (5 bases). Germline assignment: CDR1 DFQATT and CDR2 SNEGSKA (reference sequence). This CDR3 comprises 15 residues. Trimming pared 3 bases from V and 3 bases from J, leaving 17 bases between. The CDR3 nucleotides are TGCAGTGCTAGGGATACCGGGACGGGGGACTATGGCTACACCTTC. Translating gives CSARDTGTGDYGYTF.

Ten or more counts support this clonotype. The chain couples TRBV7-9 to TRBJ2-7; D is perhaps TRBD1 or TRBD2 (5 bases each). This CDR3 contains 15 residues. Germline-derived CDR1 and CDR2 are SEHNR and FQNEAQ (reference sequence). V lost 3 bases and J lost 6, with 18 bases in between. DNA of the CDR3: TGTGCCAGCAGCTTCCGGGACCCATTATATTCCGAGCAGTACTTC. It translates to CASSFRDPLYSEQYF.

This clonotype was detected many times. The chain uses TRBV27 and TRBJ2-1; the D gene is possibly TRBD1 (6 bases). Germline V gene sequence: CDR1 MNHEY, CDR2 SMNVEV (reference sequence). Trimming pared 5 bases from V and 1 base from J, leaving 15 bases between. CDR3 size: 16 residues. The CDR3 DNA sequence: TGTGCCAGCAGTCCGGCCCACAGGGCTTCCTACAATGAGCAGTTCTTC. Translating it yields CASSPAHRASYNEQFF.

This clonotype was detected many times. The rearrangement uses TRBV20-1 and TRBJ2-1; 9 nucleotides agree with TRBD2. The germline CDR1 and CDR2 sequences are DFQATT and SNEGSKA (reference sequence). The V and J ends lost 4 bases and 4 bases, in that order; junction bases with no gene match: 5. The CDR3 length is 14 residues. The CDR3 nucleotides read TGCAGTGCTAAGGGACTAGCTCGGTACAATGAGCAGTTCTTC. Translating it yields CSAKGLARYNEQFF.